This TCR beta chain was found in a study of cytomegalovirus exposure and HLA in healthy donors. Study results and caveats: Reports described diagnosis of cytomegalovirus status by the classifier as highly specific and sensitive. The study put under 200 TCR beta chains on its list as cytomegalovirus-associated. Rare TCR sequences predominated, though certain public TCRs were found in many donors. First-cohort TCR clusters tended to co-occur in the roughly 130 validation repertoires, a later analysis found.

Remarks on this clone: The antigen is unknown.

The CDR3 loop spans 14 amino acids. The V end was cut by 0 bases, the J end by 3 bases, with 5 bases between. Germline assignment: CDR1 SGHAT and CDR2 FQDESV (reference sequence). Measured with immunoSEQ multiplex PCR; TCRdb has only the in-frame clones, and not every one. This table has over 150,000 clones, roughly nine tenths appearing once. The sequence was obtained from a man in his late teens or twenties in good health and CMV-seropositive. The chain recombines TRBV11-1 with TRBJ2-2; D is possibly TRBD2 (5 bases). The sequencing input was PBMCs. This chain's CDR3 is CASSLAGDTGELFF. The CDR3 nucleotides are TGTGCCAGCAGCTTAGCGGGAGACACCGGGGAGCTGTTTTTT.